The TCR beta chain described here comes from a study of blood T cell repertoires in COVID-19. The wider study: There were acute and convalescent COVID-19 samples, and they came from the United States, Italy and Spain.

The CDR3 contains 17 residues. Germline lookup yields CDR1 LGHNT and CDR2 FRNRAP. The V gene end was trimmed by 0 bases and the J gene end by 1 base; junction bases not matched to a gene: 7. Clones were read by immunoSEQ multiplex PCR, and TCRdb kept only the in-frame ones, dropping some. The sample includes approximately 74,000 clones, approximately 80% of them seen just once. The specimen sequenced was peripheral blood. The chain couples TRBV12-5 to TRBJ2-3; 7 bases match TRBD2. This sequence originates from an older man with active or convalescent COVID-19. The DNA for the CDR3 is TGTGCTAGTGGTTTGGTACCGGGAGGTGGTGGCACAGATACGCAGTATTTT. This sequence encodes CASGLVPGGGGTDTQYF.